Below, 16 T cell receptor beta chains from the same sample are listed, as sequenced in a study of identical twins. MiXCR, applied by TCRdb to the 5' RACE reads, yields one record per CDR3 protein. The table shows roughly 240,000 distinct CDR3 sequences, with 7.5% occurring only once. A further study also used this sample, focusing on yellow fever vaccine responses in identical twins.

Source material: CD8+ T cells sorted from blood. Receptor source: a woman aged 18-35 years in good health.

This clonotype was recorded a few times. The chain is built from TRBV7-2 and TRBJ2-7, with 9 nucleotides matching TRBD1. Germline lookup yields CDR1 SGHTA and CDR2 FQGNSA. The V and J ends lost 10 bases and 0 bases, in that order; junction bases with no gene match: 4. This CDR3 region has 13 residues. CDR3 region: CATTGGFSYEQYF. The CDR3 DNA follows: TGTGCCACCACAGGGGGCTTCTCCTACGAGCAGTACTTC.

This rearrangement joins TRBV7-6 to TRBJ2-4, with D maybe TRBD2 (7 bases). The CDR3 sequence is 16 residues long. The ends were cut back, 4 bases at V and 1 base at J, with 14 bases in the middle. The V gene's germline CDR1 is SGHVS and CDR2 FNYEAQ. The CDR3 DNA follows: TGTGCCAGCAGCTCTAGGGGGGGGGACGCCAAAAACATTCAGTACTTC. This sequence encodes CASSSRGGDAKNIQYF.

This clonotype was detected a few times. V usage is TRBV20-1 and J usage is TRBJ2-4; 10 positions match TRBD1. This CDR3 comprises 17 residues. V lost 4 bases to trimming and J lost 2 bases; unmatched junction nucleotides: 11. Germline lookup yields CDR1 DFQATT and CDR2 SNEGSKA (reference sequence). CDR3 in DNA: TGCAGTGCTACATCGACGACAGGGGGCCTTCCCAAAAACATTCAGTACTTC. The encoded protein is CSATSTTGGLPKNIQYF.

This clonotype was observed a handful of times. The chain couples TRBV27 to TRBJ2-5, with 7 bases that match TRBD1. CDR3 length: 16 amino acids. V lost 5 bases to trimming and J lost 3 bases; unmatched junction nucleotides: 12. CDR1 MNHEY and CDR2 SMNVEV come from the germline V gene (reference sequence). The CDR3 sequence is CASSQGTAPRKETQYF. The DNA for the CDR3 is TGTGCCAGCAGTCAGGGGACAGCCCCAAGAAAAGAGACCCAGTACTTC.

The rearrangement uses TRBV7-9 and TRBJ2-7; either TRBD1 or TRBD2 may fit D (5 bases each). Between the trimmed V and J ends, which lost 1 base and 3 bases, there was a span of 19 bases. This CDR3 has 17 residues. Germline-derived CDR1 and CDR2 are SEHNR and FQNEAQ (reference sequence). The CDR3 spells CASSLGGYGTRGYEQYV. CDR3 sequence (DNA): TGTGCCAGCAGCTTAGGAGGGTACGGTACAAGGGGCTACGAGCAGTACGTC.

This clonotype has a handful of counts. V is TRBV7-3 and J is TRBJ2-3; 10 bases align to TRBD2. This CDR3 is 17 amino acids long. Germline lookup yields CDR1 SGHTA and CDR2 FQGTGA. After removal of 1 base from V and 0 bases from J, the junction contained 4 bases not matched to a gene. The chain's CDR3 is CASSLKGLATSTDTQYF. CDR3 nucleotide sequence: TGTGCCAGCAGCTTAAAGGGACTAGCGACTAGCACAGATACGCAGTATTTT.

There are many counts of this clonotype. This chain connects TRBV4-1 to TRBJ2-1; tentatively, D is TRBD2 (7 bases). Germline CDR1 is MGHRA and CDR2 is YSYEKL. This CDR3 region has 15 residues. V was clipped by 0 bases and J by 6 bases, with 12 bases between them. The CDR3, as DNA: TGCGCCAGCAGCCAAGACGGGGGGCCTCGCAATGAGCAGTTCTTC. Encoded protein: CASSQDGGPRNEQFF.

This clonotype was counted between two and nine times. The CDR3 DNA follows: TGCAGCGACCTCCGAAGGGGCCCATACAATGAGCAGTTCTTC. This sequence encodes CSDLRRGPYNEQFF. The chain carries TRBV29-1 and TRBJ2-1, with D tentatively TRBD1 (5 bases). The CDR3 length is 14 residues. Germline V gene sequence: CDR1 SQVTM, CDR2 ANQGSEA. With 7 bases removed from V and 4 bases from J, the gap between germline ends came to 17 bases.

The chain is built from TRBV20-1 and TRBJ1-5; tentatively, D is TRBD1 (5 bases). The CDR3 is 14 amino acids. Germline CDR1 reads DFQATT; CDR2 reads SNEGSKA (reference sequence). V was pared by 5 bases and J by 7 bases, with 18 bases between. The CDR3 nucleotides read TGCAGTGCTGGAAGCCAGGGTTATGGGCAGCCCCAGCATTTT. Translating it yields CSAGSQGYGQPQHF.

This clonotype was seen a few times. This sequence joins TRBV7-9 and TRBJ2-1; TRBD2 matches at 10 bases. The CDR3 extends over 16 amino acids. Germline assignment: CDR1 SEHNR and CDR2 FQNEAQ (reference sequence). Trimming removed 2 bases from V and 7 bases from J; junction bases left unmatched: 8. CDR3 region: CASSLPSSGGPNEQFF. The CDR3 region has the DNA TGTGCCAGCAGCTTACCATCTAGCGGGGGTCCGAATGAGCAGTTCTTC. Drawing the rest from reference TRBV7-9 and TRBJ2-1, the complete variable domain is DTGVSQNPRHKITKRGQNVTFRCDPISEHNRLYWYRQTLGQGPEFLTYFQNEAQLEKSRLLSDRFSAERPKGSFSTLEIQRTEQGDSAMYLCASSLPSSGGPNEQFFGPGTRLTVL.

For the CDR3, the DNA is TGCGCCAGCAGCCAAGTAGGGTCGGGGGCCGGTGAGCAGTTCTTC. It yields the protein CASSQVGSGAGEQFF. The rearrangement links TRBV4-1 to TRBJ2-1; D may be TRBD1 or TRBD2 (6 bases each). V lost 1 base and J lost 9, with 16 bases in between. CDR1 and CDR2 from the germline V gene are MGHRA and YSYEKL. The CDR3 loop spans 15 amino acids.

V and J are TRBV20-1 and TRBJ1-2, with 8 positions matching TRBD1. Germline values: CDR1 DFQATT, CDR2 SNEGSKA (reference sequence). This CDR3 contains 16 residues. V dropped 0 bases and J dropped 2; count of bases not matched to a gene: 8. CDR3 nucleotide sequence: TGCAGTGCTAGAGATTTGGAAGGACAGGGAAACTATGGCTACACCTTC. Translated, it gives CSARDLEGQGNYGYTF.

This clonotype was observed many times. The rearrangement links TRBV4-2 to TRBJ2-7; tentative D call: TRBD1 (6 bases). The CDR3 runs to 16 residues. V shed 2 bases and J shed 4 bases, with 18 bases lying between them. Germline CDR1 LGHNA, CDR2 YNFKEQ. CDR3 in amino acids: CASSQSLGTPEYEQYF. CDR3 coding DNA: TGTGCCAGCAGCCAAAGCCTCGGGACACCCGAATACGAGCAGTACTTC.

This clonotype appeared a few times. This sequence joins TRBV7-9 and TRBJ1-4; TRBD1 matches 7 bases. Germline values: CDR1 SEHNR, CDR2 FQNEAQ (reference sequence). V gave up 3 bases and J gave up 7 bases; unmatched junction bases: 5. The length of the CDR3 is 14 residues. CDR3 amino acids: CASSFGGTVEKLFF. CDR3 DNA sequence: TGTGCCAGCAGCTTCGGGGGGACAGTTGAAAAACTGTTTTTT. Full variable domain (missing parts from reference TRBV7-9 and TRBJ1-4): DTGVSQNPRHKITKRGQNVTFRCDPISEHNRLYWYRQTLGQGPEFLTYFQNEAQLEKSRLLSDRFSAERPKGSFSTLEIQRTEQGDSAMYLCASSFGGTVEKLFFGSGTQLSVL.

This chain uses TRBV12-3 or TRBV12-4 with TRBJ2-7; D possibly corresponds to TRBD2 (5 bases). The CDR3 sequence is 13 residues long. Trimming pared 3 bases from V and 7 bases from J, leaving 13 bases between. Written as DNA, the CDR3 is TGTGCCAGCAGTTTCGGCGGCACGGGGGAGCAGTACTTC. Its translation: CASSFGGTGEQYF.

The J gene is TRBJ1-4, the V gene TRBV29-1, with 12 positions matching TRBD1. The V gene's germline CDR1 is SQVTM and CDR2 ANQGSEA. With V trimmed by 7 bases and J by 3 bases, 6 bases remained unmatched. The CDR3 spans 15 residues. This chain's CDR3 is CSAMGQGASNEKLFF. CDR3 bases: TGCAGCGCCATGGGACAGGGGGCTTCTAATGAAAAACTGTTTTTT.